The T cell receptor (beta chain) described here comes from a study of T cell responses to AZD1222 COVID-19 vaccine. Study-level points and caveats: White British donors predominated, females outnumbered males, and clonal diversity was possibly underestimated. Spike-specific TCRs gained breadth and depth after people received two AZD1222 doses.

Clones were read by immunoSEQ multiplex PCR, and TCRdb kept only the in-frame ones, dropping some. This table has over 150,000 clones, around nine tenths appearing once. Germline CDR1 reads SEHNR; CDR2 reads FQNEAQ (reference sequence). CDR3 length: 15 residues. The junction had 6 bases not matched to a gene; V was cut back by 7 bases and J by 4 bases. Concerning this clone itself: The antigen is undetermined.

Sequenced material: peripheral blood, taken on day 0 of AZD1222 vaccination. The V call is TRBV7-9, the J call TRBJ2-5; 13 bases agree with TRBD2. This receptor was obtained from an adult in good health. As DNA, the CDR3 is TGTGCCAGCACACTACTAGCGGGAGGGCTAGAGACCCAGTACTTC. It specifies CASTLLAGGLETQYF.